These 27 T cell receptor beta chains were sequenced from one sample in a study of CD8+CD57+ T cells in acquired aplastic anemia. Genomic DNA was employed as the template in profiling TCR beta VDJ and CDR3. TCRdb analysed the reads with MiXCR anew, one entry per CDR3 protein. The repertoire holds about 170,000 distinct CDR3 sequences, with roughly 47% as singletons. Sequences were obtained from sorted CD4+, CD8+, or CD8+CD57+ T cells (not recorded which) from PBMCs. The receptor source for this set is a human donor in good health.

This clonotype was observed at least ten times. CDR3 sequence reads: CASIRDRSNYGYTF. CDR3 DNA sequence: TGTGCCAGCATCCGGGACAGAAGTAACTATGGCTACACCTTC. This chain joins TRBV6-1 and TRBJ1-2, with 7 positions matching TRBD1. Germline V CDR1 and CDR2: MNHNS, SASEGT. CDR3 length: 14 amino acids. With V trimmed by 7 bases and J by 1 base, 6 bases remained unmatched.

The chain employs TRBV7-2 and TRBJ1-1; D is perhaps TRBD1 (5 bases). V lost 10 bases to trimming and J lost 1 base, with 16 bases between them. The CDR3 totals 14 residues. In germline, CDR1 is SGHTA, CDR2 FQGNSA. The CDR3 DNA is TGTGCCACCAAAGCTCAGGGAACGAACACTGAAGCTTTCTTT. This sequence encodes CATKAQGTNTEAFF.

For this clonotype: A clone one base away is much larger, so this may be a read error. The chain joins TRBV9 to TRBJ2-2; D may be TRBD1 or TRBD2 (5 bases each). Per germline, CDR1 SGDLS and CDR2 YYNGEE. Deletions cut 0 bases from V and 5 bases from J, with 11 bases between. The CDR3 length is 15 residues. Here the CDR3 reads CASSVDQGVTGELFF. The CDR3 region has the DNA TGTGCCAGCAGCGTAGATCAGGGAGTAACCGGGGAGCTGTTTTTT.

This clonotype was observed once. V is TRBV20-1 and J is TRBJ1-6; D ambiguous. Looked up from germline, CDR1 is DFQATT and CDR2 is SNEGSKA (reference sequence). This CDR3 spans 15 amino acids. The V gene lost 1 base and the J gene lost 9 bases, with 16 bases spanning the gap. Written as DNA, the CDR3 is TGCAGTGCTAGAGTCGAGGGAACTGCGGGTTCACCCCTCCACTTT. Protein product: CSARVEGTAGSPLHF.

In this sample, this clonotype turned up many times. The rearrangement links TRBV5-5 to TRBJ2-7; 7 bases are shared with TRBD2. This CDR3 is 15 amino acids long. The V and J ends lost 2 bases and 2 bases, in that order; junction bases with no gene match: 7. Germline loops: CDR1 SGHKS, CDR2 YYEKEE (reference sequence). DNA for the CDR3: TGTGCCAGCAGCTTATACCGGGAGGCCCCCTACGAGCAGTACTTC. Its protein is CASSLYREAPYEQYF.

This clonotype was picked up a small number of times. The chain has TRBV28 and TRBJ1-2, with D perhaps matching TRBD1 (6 bases). With 5 bases removed from V and 8 bases from J, the gap between germline ends came to 15 bases. The CDR3 has 13 residues. CDR1 and CDR2 (germline): MDHEN, SYDVKM. CDR3 amino acids: CASSLQGAVGYTF. CDR3 DNA: TGTGCCAGCAGTCTACAGGGAGCGGTCGGCTACACCTTC.

V gene TRBV27 combines with J gene TRBJ1-2; D is unresolved. The germline V gene encodes CDR1 MNHEY and CDR2 SMNVEV (reference sequence). Trimming removed 7 bases at V and 5 bases at J, with 32 bases between. The length of the CDR3 is 19 residues. The DNA for the CDR3 is TGTGCCAGCATCATGCTAGGGCCTGTTAAAGGTGCAGAGCGGTATGGCTACACCTTC. Amino acids: CASIMLGPVKGAERYGYTF.

At least ten counts were recorded for this clonotype. This chain links TRBV6-5 with TRBJ1-1; D not certain. The CDR3 loop spans 14 amino acids. Per the germline V gene, CDR1 is MNHEY and CDR2 is SVGAGI. Trimming took 2 bases from V and 2 from J, leaving 9 bases between them. In DNA, the CDR3 is TGTGCCAGCAGTTACGACTGGGGTAACACTGAAGCTTTCTTT. This codes for CASSYDWGNTEAFF.

As concerns this clonotype: A much larger clone lies one base from this, so it may be a read error. The rearrangement links TRBV12-3 or TRBV12-4 to TRBJ2-5; perhaps TRBD2 as D (7 bases). Trimming left V 3 bases short and J 7 bases short, with 21 bases between. The length of the CDR3 is 16 residues. The CDR3 loop reads CASSFDGGRLGGTQYF. DNA for the CDR3: TGTGCCAGCAGTTTTGACGGGGGGCGATTGGGGGGGACCCAGTACTTC.

Remarks on this clonotype: At one end the junction does not follow the germline gene, possibly because of a read error. The chain carries TRBV29-1 and TRBJ1-3, with D unresolved. This CDR3 comprises 13 residues. Germline assignment: CDR1 SQVTM and CDR2 ANQGSEA. In DNA form, the CDR3 reads TGCAGCGGACGGCTAAGCTCTGGAAACACCGTATATTTT. Protein sequence: CSGRLSSGNTVYF.

J is TRBJ2-7 and V is TRBV20-1; no clear D gene. Germline V lookup: CDR1 DFQATT, CDR2 SNEGSKA (reference sequence). The CDR3 runs to 10 residues. Trimming removed 6 bases at V and 6 bases at J, with 9 bases between. In nucleotides, the CDR3 is TGCAGTGCCAAGCATAGCGAGCAGTACTTC. This sequence encodes CSAKHSEQYF.

Turning to this clonotype: One end of the junction does not line up with germline, which may come from a read error. The chain is built from TRBV5-1 and TRBJ1-1, with TRBD1 as a possible D gene (5 bases). Germline V gene sequence: CDR1 SGHRS, CDR2 YFSETQ. The CDR3 extends over 14 amino acids. The CDR3 reads CAGSSNRLYTEAFF. CDR3 in DNA: TGCGCCGGCAGCAGCAACAGGCTGTACACTGAAGCTTTCTTT. Complete variable domain (other parts from reference TRBV5-1 and TRBJ1-1): KAGVTQTPRYLIKTRGQQVTLSCSPISGHRSVSWYQQTPGQGLQFLFEYFSETQRNKGNFPGRFSGRQFSNSRSEMNVSTLELGDSALYLCAGSSNRLYTEAFFGQGTRLTVV.

Details on this clonotype: A much larger clone differs from this one at a single base, so this may be a read error. Since no conserved phenylalanine or tryptophan closes the CDR3, a read error is the likely cause. The rearrangement uses TRBV13 and TRBJ2-2; unclear D gene. The germline V gene encodes CDR1 PRHDT and CDR2 FYEKMQ (reference sequence). V was pared by 3 bases and J by 1 base, with 9 bases between. CDR3 size: 15 residues. In nucleotides, the CDR3 is TGTGCCAGCAGCTTCCGTTTCGGGAACACCGGGGAGCTGTTTCTT. Residues: CASSFRFGNTGELFL.

This clonotype was seen more than once but under ten times. J is TRBJ1-1 and V is TRBV7-3; 8 bases align to TRBD1. V gave up 4 bases and J gave up 5 bases; unmatched junction bases: 3. Germline V CDR1 and CDR2: SGHTA, FQGTGA. CDR3 length: 13 amino acids. CDR3 bases: TGTGCCAGCAGCTATACAGGGGGAACTGAAGCTTTCTTT. Translation: CASSYTGGTEAFF.

In this sample, this clonotype turned up a few times. The chain couples TRBV2 to TRBJ2-5, with no clear D. Trimming stripped 8 bases from V and 2 bases from J, with 6 bases between. Germline CDR1 SNHLY, CDR2 FYNNEI. The CDR3 totals 11 residues. The CDR3 nucleotides read TGTGCCAGCGATCAGCAAGAGACCCAGTACTTC. This codes for CASDQQETQYF.

With respect to this clonotype: This sequence may be a read error, since a much larger clone differs from it by one base. V usage is TRBV20-1 and J usage is TRBJ2-1; no reliable D call. The CDR3 is 15 residues long. Trimming shortened V by 1 base and J by 0 bases, and 10 bases separated the two germline ends. Looked up from germline, CDR1 is DFQATT and CDR2 is SNEGSKA (reference sequence). The CDR3 protein is CSARVAESSYNEQFF. The CDR3 DNA reads as TGCAGTGCTAGAGTAGCCGAAAGCTCCTACAATGAGCAGTTCTTC.

V and J are TRBV20-1 and TRBJ2-7; the match to TRBD2 covers 9 bases. The CDR3 contains 13 residues. V gave up 1 base and J gave up 6 bases; unmatched junction bases: 4. CDR1 is DFQATT and CDR2 is SNEGSKA in the germline V gene (reference sequence). The CDR3 bases are TGCAGTGCTAGAGTGCGTAGCGGGAGCGAGCAGTACTTC. Protein: CSARVRSGSEQYF.

This clonotype was counted a few times. The chain couples TRBV20-1 to TRBJ1-6; D is unresolved. The CDR3 is made up of 12 amino acids. V was shortened by 1 base and J by 10 bases, with 8 bases between the two germline ends. CDR1 is DFQATT, CDR2 SNEGSKA, per germline (reference sequence). CDR3 region: CSARGWSSPLHF. CDR3 nucleotides: TGCAGTGCTAGAGGATGGAGCTCACCCCTCCACTTT.

This clonotype was detected many times. V usage is TRBV5-1 and J usage is TRBJ2-7; D remains unclear. This CDR3 contains 15 residues. Germline V gives CDR1 SGHRS, CDR2 YFSETQ. V shed 0 bases and J shed 2 bases, with 12 bases lying between them. In DNA form, the CDR3 reads TGCGCCAGCAGCTTGGCCGGTCAGGTTACCTACGAGCAGTACTTC. Its translation: CASSLAGQVTYEQYF.

The chain links TRBV7-6 to TRBJ1-2, with 9 bases that match TRBD1. The CDR3 runs to 15 residues. The V and J ends lost 1 base and 5 bases, in that order; junction bases with no gene match: 5. The V gene's germline CDR1 is SGHVS and CDR2 FNYEAQ. The CDR3 spells CASSLGVGQGYGYTF. The CDR3 bases are TGTGCCAGCAGCTTAGGGGTGGGACAGGGATATGGCTACACCTTC.

Regarding this clonotype: Given a much more abundant clone one base away, this may be a read error. Here the CDR3 omits its conserved ending phenylalanine or tryptophan, so a read error is the likely source. This chain connects TRBV12-3 or TRBV12-4 to TRBJ1-5; no reliable D call. The length of the CDR3 is 14 residues. Trimming removed 2 bases from V and 1 base from J, with 6 bases in between. For the CDR3, the DNA is TGTGCCAGCAGTTTAAGCATGAGCAATCAGCCCCAGCATCTT. Its protein is CASSLSMSNQPQHL.

This clonotype was seen a handful of times. CDR3 coding DNA: TGTGCCAGCTCACCACCGACTAGCGGAGGGAACACCGGGGAGCTGTTTTTT. Protein sequence: CASSPPTSGGNTGELFF. The V call is TRBV18, the J call TRBJ2-2; TRBD2 agrees at 9 bases. Germline lookup yields CDR1 KGHSH and CDR2 LQKENI. The CDR3 loop spans 17 amino acids. V lost 0 bases to trimming and J lost 1 base; unmatched junction nucleotides: 3.

This clonotype was detected a few times. This chain uses TRBV9 with TRBJ2-2, with 7 bases that match TRBD2. Germline V gives CDR1 SGDLS, CDR2 YYNGEE. The CDR3 is made up of 17 amino acids. J gave up 0 bases and V 3 bases, and 8 bases lay outside the gene matches. CDR3 loop: CASSDSLGGSNTGELFF. The CDR3 DNA reads TGTGCCAGCAGCGACTCCCTGGGGGGGTCGAACACCGGGGAGCTGTTTTTT.

This clonotype was detected only a few times. J is TRBJ2-3 and V is TRBV24-1; 10 bases are a match to TRBD2. The V gene's germline CDR1 is KGHDR and CDR2 SFDVKD. The CDR3 is 16 amino acids. V shed 2 bases and J 3 bases; nucleotides not matched to a gene: 4. CDR3 nucleotides: TGTGCCACCAGTGATTATACTAGCGGGGATACAGATACGCAGTATTTT. Its translation is CATSDYTSGDTDTQYF.

This chain uses TRBV15 with TRBJ1-1; D gene uncertain. The germline V gene encodes CDR1 LNHNV and CDR2 YYDKDF (reference sequence). The CDR3 length is 17 residues. V was shortened by 1 base and J by 0 bases, with 15 bases between the two germline ends. The chain's CDR3 is CATSRGSHQDLNTEAFF. In DNA, the CDR3 is TGTGCCACCAGCAGAGGTTCGCACCAGGACCTGAACACTGAAGCTTTCTTT.

This chain connects TRBV19 to TRBJ2-3; a weak D match, TRBD1 (6 bases). V lost 5 bases, J lost 0 bases, and 15 bases lay in between. Germline lookup yields CDR1 LNHDA and CDR2 SQIVND (reference sequence). This CDR3 spans 16 amino acids. CDR3 protein: CASSEPGHGSTDTQYF. The CDR3 region has the DNA TGTGCCAGTAGTGAACCGGGACATGGCAGCACAGATACGCAGTATTTT.

Note on this clonotype: A junction boundary mismatches the germline segment, possibly from a read error. The V call is TRBV9, the J call TRBJ2-7; TRBD2 aligns across 8 bases. CDR1 is SGDLS and CDR2 is YYNGEE in the germline V gene. The CDR3 consists of 16 residues. CDR3 amino acids: CASSVVPAGAFYEQHF. The CDR3 DNA is TGTGCCAGCAGCGTAGTGCCAGCGGGAGCCTTCTACGAGCAGCACTTC.